This T cell receptor (beta chain) was retrieved from a study of early T cells in non-severe SARS-CoV-2 infection. Overall study context: Bulk RNA taken from unsorted whole blood was sequenced, leaving chains unpaired.

The CDR3 runs to 13 residues. The trim removed 6 bases at V and 3 bases at J, leaving 2 bases unmatched. Per germline, CDR1 SNHLY and CDR2 FYNNEI. Individually, cDNA molecules had unique molecular identifiers attached to them. MiXCR, run by TCRdb on the 5' RACE reads, gives a single entry per CDR3 protein. The sample records around 52,000 distinct CDR3 sequences, approximately 10% being singletons. Material for sequencing was whole blood. This TCR was recovered from an adult who was a healthcare worker with PCR-confirmed SARS-CoV-2 infection or an uninfected control (not recorded which). This chain joins TRBV2 and TRBJ1-1, with 9 bases matching TRBD1. CDR3 loop: CASRGDRDTEAFF. CDR3 DNA sequence: TGTGCCAGCAGGGGGGACAGGGACACTGAAGCTTTCTTT.